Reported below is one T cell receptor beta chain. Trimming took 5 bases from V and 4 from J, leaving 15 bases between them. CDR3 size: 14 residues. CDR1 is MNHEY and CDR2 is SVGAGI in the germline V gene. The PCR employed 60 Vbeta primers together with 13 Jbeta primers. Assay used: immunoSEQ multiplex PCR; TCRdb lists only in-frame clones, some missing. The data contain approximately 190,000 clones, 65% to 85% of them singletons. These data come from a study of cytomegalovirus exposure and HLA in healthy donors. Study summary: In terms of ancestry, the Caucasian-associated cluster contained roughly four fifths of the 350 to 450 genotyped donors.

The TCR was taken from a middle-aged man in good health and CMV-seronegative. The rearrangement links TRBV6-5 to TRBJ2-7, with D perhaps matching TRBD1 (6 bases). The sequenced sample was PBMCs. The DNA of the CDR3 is TGTGCCAGCAGTCCCTCCCACAGGGTGTACGAGCAGTACTTC. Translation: CASSPSHRVYEQYF.